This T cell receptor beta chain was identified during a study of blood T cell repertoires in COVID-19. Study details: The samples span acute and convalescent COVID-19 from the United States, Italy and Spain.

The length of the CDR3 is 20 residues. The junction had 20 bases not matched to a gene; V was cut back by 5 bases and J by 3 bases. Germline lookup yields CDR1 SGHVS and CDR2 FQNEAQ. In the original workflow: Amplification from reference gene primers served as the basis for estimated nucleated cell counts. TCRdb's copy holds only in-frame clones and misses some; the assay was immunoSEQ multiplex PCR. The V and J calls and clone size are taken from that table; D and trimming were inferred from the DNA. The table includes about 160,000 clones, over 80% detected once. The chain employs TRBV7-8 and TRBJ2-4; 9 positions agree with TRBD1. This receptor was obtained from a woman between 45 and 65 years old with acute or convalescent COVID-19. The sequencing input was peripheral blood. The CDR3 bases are TGTGCCAGCAGCATCGCACAGGGGGCCGTCCTTGGGGAAGTCAAAAACATTCAGTACTTC. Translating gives CASSIAQGAVLGEVKNIQYF.